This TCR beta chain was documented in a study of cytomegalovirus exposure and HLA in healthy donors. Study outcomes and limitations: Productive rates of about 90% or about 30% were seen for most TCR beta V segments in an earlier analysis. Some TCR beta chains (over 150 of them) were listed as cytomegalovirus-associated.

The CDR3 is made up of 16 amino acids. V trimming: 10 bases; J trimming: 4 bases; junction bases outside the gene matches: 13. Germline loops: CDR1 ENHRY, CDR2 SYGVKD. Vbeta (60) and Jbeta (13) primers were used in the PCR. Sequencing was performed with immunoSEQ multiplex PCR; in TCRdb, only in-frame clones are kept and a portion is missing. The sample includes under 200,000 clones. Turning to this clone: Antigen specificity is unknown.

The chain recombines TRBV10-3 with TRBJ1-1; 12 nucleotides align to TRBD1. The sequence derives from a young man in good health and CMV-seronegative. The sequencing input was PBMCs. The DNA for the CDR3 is TGTGCCAGCACCCCGGGACAGGGGGCGCGGGGCACTGAAGCTTTCTTT. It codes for CASTPGQGARGTEAFF.